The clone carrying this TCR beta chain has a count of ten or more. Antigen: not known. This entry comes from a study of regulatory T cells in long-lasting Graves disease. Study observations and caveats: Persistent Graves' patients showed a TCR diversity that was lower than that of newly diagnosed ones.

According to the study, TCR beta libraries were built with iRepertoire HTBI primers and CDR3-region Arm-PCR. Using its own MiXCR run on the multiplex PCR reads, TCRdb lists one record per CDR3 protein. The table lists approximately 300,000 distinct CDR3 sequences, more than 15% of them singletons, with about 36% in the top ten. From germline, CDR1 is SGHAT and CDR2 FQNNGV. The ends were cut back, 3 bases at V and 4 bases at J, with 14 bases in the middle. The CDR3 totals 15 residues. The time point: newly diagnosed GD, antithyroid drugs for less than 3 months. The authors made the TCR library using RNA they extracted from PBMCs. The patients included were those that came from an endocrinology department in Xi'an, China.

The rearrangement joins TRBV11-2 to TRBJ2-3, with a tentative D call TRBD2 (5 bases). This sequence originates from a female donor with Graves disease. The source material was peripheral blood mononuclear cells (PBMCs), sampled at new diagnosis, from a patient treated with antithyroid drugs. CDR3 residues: CASSFSAAGADTQYF. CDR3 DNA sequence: TGTGCCAGCAGCTTTTCCGCGGCCGGGGCAGATACGCAGTATTTT.